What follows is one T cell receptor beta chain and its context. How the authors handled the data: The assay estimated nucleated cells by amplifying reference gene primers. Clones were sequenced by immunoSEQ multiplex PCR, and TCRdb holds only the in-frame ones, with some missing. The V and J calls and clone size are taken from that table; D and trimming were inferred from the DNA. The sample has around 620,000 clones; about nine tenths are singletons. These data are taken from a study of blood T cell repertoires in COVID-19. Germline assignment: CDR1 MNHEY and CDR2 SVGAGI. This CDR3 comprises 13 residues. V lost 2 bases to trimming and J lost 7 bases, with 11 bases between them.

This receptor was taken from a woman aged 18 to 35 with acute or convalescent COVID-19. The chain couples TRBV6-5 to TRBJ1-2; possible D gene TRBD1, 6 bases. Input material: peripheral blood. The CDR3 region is CASSYPEGGGYTF. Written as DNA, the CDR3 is TGTGCCAGCAGTTACCCGGAAGGGGGTGGCTACACCTTC.